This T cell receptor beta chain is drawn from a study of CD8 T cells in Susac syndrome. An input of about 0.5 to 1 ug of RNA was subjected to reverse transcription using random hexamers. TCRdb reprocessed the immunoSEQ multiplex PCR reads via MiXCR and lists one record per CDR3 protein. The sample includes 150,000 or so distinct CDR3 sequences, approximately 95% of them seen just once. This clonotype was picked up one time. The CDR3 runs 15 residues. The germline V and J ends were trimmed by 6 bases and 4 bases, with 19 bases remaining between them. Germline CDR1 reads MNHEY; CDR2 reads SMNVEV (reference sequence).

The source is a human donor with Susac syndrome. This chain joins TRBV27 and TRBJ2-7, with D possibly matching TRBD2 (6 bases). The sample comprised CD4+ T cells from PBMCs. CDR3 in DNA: TGTGCCAGCAGACGAATGGGGACTTTTGTTTACGAGCAGTACTTC. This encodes CASRRMGTFVYEQYF.